A selection of T cell receptor beta chains follows, all from one sample in a study of regulatory T cells in long-lasting Graves disease. TCRdb fed the multiplex PCR reads into MiXCR, producing one record per CDR3 protein. The sample carries 400,000 to 500,000 distinct CDR3 sequences, about 15% recorded once. These data were likewise used in another study, on T cells in Graves' hyperthyroidism and ophthalmopathy.

The material sequenced was peripheral blood mononuclear cells (PBMCs), taken at new diagnosis, from a patient treated with antithyroid drugs. Receptor source: a woman in her thirties with Graves disease. CDR3s include the opening cysteine and the closing phenylalanine or tryptophan. The order of the fields is V gene, clone size, J gene, CDR3 length, D gene, CDR3 DNA, CDR3 protein. D genes are given only for firm matches. Rows may omit the clone size; those that give it use once, few, many or a size class.

TRBV2	few	TRBJ1-5	13	-	TGTGCCAGCTACAGGGACGGCAATCAGCCCCAGCATTTT	CASYRDGNQPQHF
TRBV29-1	-	TRBJ2-7	14	TRBD2	TGCAGCGTTGAACTTCGGGGGGGATCCTACGAGCAGTACTTC	CSVELRGGSYEQYF
TRBV5-4	few	TRBJ2-1	16	-	TGTGCCAGCAGCCCCGTGGGGGTCCGCTCCTACAATGAGCAGTTCTTC	CASSPVGVRSYNEQFF
TRBV7-2	many	TRBJ1-1	12	-	TGTGCCAGCAGCTTCATAAACAGTGATGCTTTCTTT	CASSFINSDAFF
TRBV6-1	many	TRBJ1-5	15	TRBD1	TGTGCCAGCAGTGAAGTTGGACAGGCCAATCAGCCCCAGCATTTT	CASSEVGQANQPQHF
TRBV20-1	-	TRBJ1-1	11	-	TGCAGTGCTAACCAAGACACTGAAGCTTTCTTT	CSANQDTEAFF
TRBV6-1	few	TRBJ1-5	15	-	TGTGCCAGCAGCAATTCACAAGAAGGGAATCAGCCCCAGCATTTT	CASSNSQEGNQPQHF
TRBV6-5	-	TRBJ1-6	14	-	TGTGCCAGCAGTTACACAGGGAATAATTCACCCCTCCACTTT	CASSYTGNNSPLHF
TRBV7-9	-	TRBJ2-6	16	TRBD1	TGTGCCAGCAGGCCGGGACAGGGGTCTGGGGCCAACGTCCTGACTTTC	CASRPGQGSGANVLTF
TRBV6-1	-	TRBJ2-3	17	TRBD2	TGTGCCAGCAGTGAAGCCACTACCAAGACTAGCGGTTATACGCAGTATTTT	CASSEATTKTSGYTQYF
TRBV28	many	TRBJ2-5	16	-	TGTGCCAGCAGTTTAAAATTCAGGGGCGCTGCAGAGACCCAGTACTTC	CASSLKFRGAAETQYF
TRBV5-1	many	TRBJ2-3	15	TRBD1	TGTGCCAGCAGCCCCGGACAGGGAAGGGCAGATACGCAGTATTTT	CASSPGQGRADTQYF
TRBV28	-	TRBJ1-3	14	-	TGTGCCAGCACTCCCAGGGATAGGGGAAACACCATATATTTT	CASTPRDRGNTIYF
TRBV20-1	few	TRBJ2-2	17	TRBD2	TGCAGTGCCCCTCGGACTAGCGGGAGCCTTAACACCGGGGAGCTGTTTTTT	CSAPRTSGSLNTGELFF
TRBV7-9	many	TRBJ1-2	13	-	TGTGCCAGCAGCTTAGTCGGGGACTATGGCTACACCTTC	CASSLVGDYGYTF
TRBV7-9	many	TRBJ2-1	16	TRBD2	TGTGCCAGCAGCTTAGGCGGGAGAAGGTCCTACAATGAGCAGTTCTTC	CASSLGGRRSYNEQFF
TRBV11-3	-	TRBJ2-2	17	TRBD1	TGTGCCAGCAGCTTACCTGCCCCGGACAGGGACACCGGGGAGCTGTTTTTT	CASSLPAPDRDTGELFF
TRBV14	many	TRBJ2-1	16	TRBD2	TGTGCCAGCAGCCAAGATAAAGCGGGAGGTTGGGATGAGCAGTTCTTC	CASSQDKAGGWDEQFF
TRBV5-1	many	TRBJ2-3	15	-	TGCGCCAGCAGCTTGGCCCGGGGGGCGACAGATACGCAGTATTTT	CASSLARGATDTQYF
TRBV28	-	TRBJ1-5	14	TRBD1	TGTGCCAGCAGGGGACAGGGCCCCAATCAGCCCCAGCATTTT	CASRGQGPNQPQHF
TRBV12-3/TRBV12-4	once	TRBJ2-6	15	-	TGTGCCAGCAGTCCTAGCGTGCCTGGGGCCAACGTCCTGACTTTC	CASSPSVPGANVLTF
TRBV28	many	TRBJ2-1	13	-	TGTGCCAGCAGTCACGAATCGAACAATGAGCAGTTCTTC	CASSHESNNEQFF
TRBV12-3/TRBV12-4	many	TRBJ2-5	13	TRBD2	TGTGCCAGCAGTATGACTAGCAGGGAGACCCAGTACTTC	CASSMTSRETQYF
TRBV10-1	-	TRBJ2-1	15	-	TGCGCCAGCAGTGAGTCCGGGTGGAGCTACAATGAGCAGTTCTTC	CASSESGWSYNEQFF
TRBV14	few	TRBJ2-7	15	-	TGTGCCAGCAGCCAATTAACGAGTTGGGGCTACGAGCAGTACTTC	CASSQLTSWGYEQYF
TRBV11-3	few	TRBJ2-2	18	-	TGTGCCAGCAGTCAAGGGGGGCTAGCGGATTCCTACACCGGGGAGCTGTTTTTT	CASSQGGLADSYTGELFF
TRBV4-1	-	TRBJ2-3	14	-	TGCGCCAGCAGCCAAGATGCGACGACAGATACGCAGTATTTT	CASSQDATTDTQYF
TRBV2	many	TRBJ2-1	15	-	TGTGCCAGCAGGCCTTGGGGGAGTGGTAACAATGAGCAGTTCTTC	CASRPWGSGNNEQFF
TRBV10-3	-	TRBJ1-1	14	-	TGTGCCATCAATGAGCAGGGAGAGAACACTGAAGCTTTCTTT	CAINEQGENTEAFF
TRBV4-1	few	TRBJ1-3	15	-	TGCGCCAGCAGCCAAGGACAACTCTCTGGAAACACCATATATTTT	CASSQGQLSGNTIYF
TRBV24-1	many	TRBJ1-1	12	TRBD1	TGTGCCACCAGTGAGGGACAGGGGGCCGCTTTCTTT	CATSEGQGAAFF
TRBV7-8	many	TRBJ2-1	13	-	TGTGCCAGCAGCTTAGCGGGAGGCCATGAGCAGTTCTTC	CASSLAGGHEQFF
TRBV7-2	many	TRBJ2-4	14	TRBD1	TGTGCCAGCAGCTTAGGTGGACAGGCAAACATTCAGTACTTC	CASSLGGQANIQYF
TRBV28	-	TRBJ2-2	14	-	TGTGCCAGCACCCGGATTCGTGGCACCGGGGAGCTGTTTTTT	CASTRIRGTGELFF
TRBV5-1	few	TRBJ1-3	16	-	TGCGCCAGCAGCTTGAATCAGGGGAGCTCTGGAAACACCATATATTTT	CASSLNQGSSGNTIYF
TRBV6-2/TRBV6-3	few	TRBJ2-1	15	TRBD1	TGTGCCAGCAGTGAGCTGGACAGGGCCAACAATGAGCAGTTCTTC	CASSELDRANNEQFF
TRBV7-3	-	TRBJ2-3	13	-	TGTGCCAGCAGCTTGGCAGACGGAGATACGCAGTATTTT	CASSLADGDTQYF
TRBV19	-	TRBJ1-4	15	-	TGTGCCAGTAGGACCGCGGGGAGCCATAATGAAAAACTGTTTTTT	CASRTAGSHNEKLFF
TRBV19	few	TRBJ2-1	14	-	TGTGCCAGTAGTATCTGGGGACCCGCCGACGAGCAGTTCTTC	CASSIWGPADEQFF
TRBV6-2/TRBV6-3	few	TRBJ1-2	17	TRBD1	TGTGCCAGCAGTTATTGGGACAGGTCCGCGGAGGCCTATGGCTACACCTTC	CASSYWDRSAEAYGYTF
TRBV7-7	few	TRBJ2-1	15	TRBD1	TGTGCTAGCAGCTTACACGAGACAGGGGATGCTGAGCAGTTCTTC	CASSLHETGDAEQFF
TRBV6-1	few	TRBJ2-2	15	-	TGTGCCAGCAGTGTTGGGGGTACCTGGGCCGGGGAGCTGTTTTTT	CASSVGGTWAGELFF
TRBV2	many	TRBJ2-1	15	TRBD2	TGTGCCAGCAGTCCTACTAGCGGGGTTCACAATGAGCAGTTCTTC	CASSPTSGVHNEQFF
TRBV24-1	-	TRBJ1-2	15	-	TGTGCCACCAGTGGTGGGACAAGCTCAGCCTATGGCTACACCTTC	CATSGGTSSAYGYTF
TRBV20-1	-	TRBJ2-7	13	TRBD2	TGCAGTGCTGGTCGACTAGCGGGAAACGAGCAGTACTTC	CSAGRLAGNEQYF